The present entry profiles one T cell receptor (beta chain) with its context. The table came from immunoSEQ multiplex PCR; TCRdb's copy has only in-frame clones and leaves some out. The sample contains around 100,000 clones, roughly 89% of which appear only once. The CDR3 covers 15 residues. Looked up from germline, CDR1 is LNHDA and CDR2 is SQIVND (reference sequence). V lost 3 bases, J lost 0 bases, and 11 bases lay in between. The data were obtained in a study of control samples from healthy donors and cancer patients. This sequence was found in a man aged 55 to 69 with lung cancer. Sequencing input: PBMCs. V usage is TRBV19 and J usage is TRBJ1-1; maybe TRBD1 (6 bases). The CDR3 loop reads CASSISAGVNTEAFF. The DNA for the CDR3 is TGTGCCAGTAGTATCTCGGCAGGGGTGAACACTGAAGCTTTCTTT.